This T cell receptor (beta chain) was identified during a study of T-cell reconstitution after alpha-beta-depleted transplantation in children. Germline V lookup: CDR1 DFQATT, CDR2 SNEGSKA (reference sequence). V gave up 3 bases and J gave up 5 bases; unmatched junction bases: 8. The CDR3 totals 15 residues. Unique molecular identifiers were built into the TCRbeta library. One entry per CDR3 protein results from TCRdb running MiXCR on the PCR reads. Here the sample spans approximately 190,000 distinct CDR3 sequences, approximately 8.4% being singletons. General study points: Surviving recipient T cells and thymic progenitors accounted for the high day-60 TCRbeta diversity observed in some patients. T-cell counts and diversity were attributed mostly to newly produced T cells one year after transplant.

Concerning this clonotype itself: Its antigen is unidentified.

The chain links TRBV20-1 to TRBJ1-1, with TRBD1 matching over 11 bases. The starting material was PBMCs, mostly from graft donor cells, obtained 360 days after TCRalphabeta/CD19-depleted stem cell transplant. This sequence originates from a male patient between 2 and 15 years old who had a stem cell transplant for acute myeloid leukemia, so the T cells may come from the graft donor. DNA for the CDR3: TGCAGTGCTAGGGGAGGACAGGGGGCGCTTACTGAAGCTTTCTTT. It encodes CSARGGQGALTEAFF.